The rows below give T cell receptor beta chains drawn from one sample of a study of memory CD4+ T cells and cytomegalovirus serostatus. Produced via immunoSEQ multiplex PCR; TCRdb's table is partial and in-frame only. The table has tens of thousands of clones, 65% to 80% seen once. Sample: memory CD4+ T cells from blood. The source of these receptors is an adult in good health and CMV-seronegative. The CDR3 runs from the conserved cysteine through the conserved F or W. Fields, in order: V gene, J gene, clone size, D gene, CDR3 DNA, CDR3 protein. D genes are given only for firm matches. Clone size is shown for a subset of rows, as once, few, many or a class of expanded clone.

V gene: TRBV11-2
J gene: TRBJ2-7
clone size: few
D gene: .
CDR3 DNA: TGTGCCAGCAAAGGGCGCAGCTACGAGCAGTACTTC
CDR3 protein: CASKGRSYEQYF

V gene: TRBV11-2
J gene: TRBJ2-1
clone size: .
D gene: .
CDR3 DNA: TGTGCCAGCACCATCGAACTAGGGTCCTACAATGAGCAGTTCTTC
CDR3 protein: CASTIELGSYNEQFF

V gene: TRBV7-2
J gene: TRBJ2-6
clone size: .
D gene: .
CDR3 DNA: TGTGCCAGCACCACACAGGGGGGGGTCTCTGGGGCCAACGTCCTGACTTTC
CDR3 protein: CASTTQGGVSGANVLTF

V gene: TRBV28
J gene: TRBJ2-4
clone size: .
D gene: .
CDR3 DNA: TGTGCCAGCAGTTTACCCGGGCCAGCCAAAAACATTCAGTACTTC
CDR3 protein: CASSLPGPAKNIQYF

V gene: TRBV6-1
J gene: TRBJ1-4
clone size: few
D gene: .
CDR3 DNA: TGTGCCTCCCACTTGGAGCTAGGTGGACTGTTTTTT
CDR3 protein: CASHLELGGLFF

V gene: TRBV30
J gene: TRBJ1-5
clone size: .
D gene: TRBD1
CDR3 DNA: TGTGCCTGGAGTGTAGGACAGGGCAGCCAGCCCCAGCATTTT
CDR3 protein: CAWSVGQGSQPQHF

V gene: TRBV30
J gene: TRBJ2-3
clone size: .
D gene: TRBD2
CDR3 DNA: TGTGCCTTTACTAGCGGGAACACAGATACGCAGTATTTT
CDR3 protein: CAFTSGNTDTQYF

V gene: TRBV15
J gene: TRBJ2-1
clone size: .
D gene: .
CDR3 DNA: TGTGCCACCAGCCTTAATTCGGATGAGCAGTTCTTC
CDR3 protein: CATSLNSDEQFF

V gene: TRBV18
J gene: TRBJ2-7
clone size: .
D gene: TRBD1
CDR3 DNA: TGTGCCAGCTCACGTTCCGGGACAGAAAACGAGCAGTACTTC
CDR3 protein: CASSRSGTENEQYF

V gene: TRBV2
J gene: TRBJ1-6
clone size: .
D gene: .
CDR3 DNA: TGTGCCAGCAGCCGGGAGAACTATAATTCACCCCTCCACTTT
CDR3 protein: CASSRENYNSPLHF

V gene: TRBV7-9
J gene: TRBJ1-2
clone size: .
D gene: .
CDR3 DNA: TGTGCCAGCAGCCGGCTCAGGGGAGCGGCGAACTATGGCTACACCTTC
CDR3 protein: CASSRLRGAANYGYTF

V gene: TRBV10-2
J gene: TRBJ2-6
clone size: .
D gene: .
CDR3 DNA: TGCGCCAGCTCGGGCTCCAGCTCTGGGGCCAACGTCCTGACTTTC
CDR3 protein: CASSGSSSGANVLTF

V gene: TRBV5-4
J gene: TRBJ2-3
clone size: .
D gene: TRBD2
CDR3 DNA: TGTGCCAGCAGCTATAGAGCGGGGGGGAGCACAGATACGCAGTATTTT
CDR3 protein: CASSYRAGGSTDTQYF

V gene: TRBV30
J gene: TRBJ1-1
clone size: .
D gene: .
CDR3 DNA: TGTGCCTGGAGTGTAGGGGGTGGCACTGAAGCTTTCTTT
CDR3 protein: CAWSVGGGTEAFF